Listed here are 29 T cell receptor beta chains from one sample, sequenced in a study of human T cells and chemical hapten exposure. Time point here: healthy volunteer bleed at 2 weeks. RNA extraction used unfractionated whole blood as the source of total RNA. TCRdb used MiXCR to reprocess the RACE reads, holding one entry per CDR3 protein. This table holds about 130,000 distinct CDR3 sequences, 8.5% to 9.5% found once. Sequencing used whole blood. The receptor source for this set is a male donor in good health. Some clones in this sample may be carry-over from other donors' samples.

The V call is TRBV10-3, the J call TRBJ2-1; 10 bases map to TRBD1. The CDR3 covers 16 residues. Germline CDR1 ENHRY, CDR2 SYGVKD. J was trimmed by 6 bases and V by 4 bases; bases with no gene match: 9. CDR3: CAISGTGTGVPNEQFF. In DNA, the CDR3 is TGTGCCATCAGTGGAACCGGGACAGGGGTCCCCAATGAGCAGTTCTTC.

The chain carries TRBV7-2 and TRBJ2-3, with 12 nucleotides matching TRBD2. The J segment lost 2 bases and the V segment lost 5 bases, leaving 5 bases of the junction unmatched. Germline assignment: CDR1 SGHTA and CDR2 FQGNSA. The CDR3 length is 16 residues. The CDR3 reads CASSATSGRFTDTQYF. As DNA, the CDR3 is TGTGCCAGCAGCGCGACTAGCGGGAGATTCACAGATACGCAGTATTTT.

The chain is built from TRBV6-2 or TRBV6-3 and TRBJ2-7; no clear D. Trimming removed 2 bases from V and 2 bases from J, with 13 bases in between. CDR3 length: 15 amino acids. The germline CDR1 and CDR2 sequences are MNHEY and SVGEGT. The CDR3 sequence is CASSYRSFSPYEQYF. The CDR3 DNA is TGTGCCAGCAGTTACAGGTCCTTCTCCCCCTACGAGCAGTACTTC.

V and J are TRBV10-3 and TRBJ2-5; TRBD1 agrees at 7 bases. V trimming: 6 bases; J trimming: 1 base; junction bases outside the gene matches: 2. CDR1 and CDR2 from the germline V gene are ENHRY and SYGVKD. The CDR3 contains 13 residues. The CDR3 nucleotides are TGTGCCATCAGGACAGGGACCCAAGAGACCCAGTACTTC. The encoded protein is CAIRTGTQETQYF.

This clonotype appeared a few times. This chain connects TRBV3-1 to TRBJ2-1, with 9 bases lining up with TRBD2. CDR1 is LGHDT, CDR2 YNNKEL, per germline (reference sequence). This CDR3 has 15 amino acids. V lost 3 bases to trimming and J lost 5 bases; unmatched junction nucleotides: 5. The CDR3 sequence is CASSQFGLANNEQFF. CDR3 DNA sequence: TGTGCCAGCAGCCAGTTTGGACTAGCGAACAATGAGCAGTTCTTC.

The chain combines TRBV5-5 with TRBJ1-2; the D is unclear. This CDR3 region has 12 residues. Between the trimmed V and J ends, which lost 4 bases and 0 bases, there was a span of 4 bases. The germline CDR1 and CDR2 sequences are SGHKS and YYEKEE (reference sequence). CDR3 residues: CASSRTNYGYTF. The CDR3 coding sequence is TGTGCCAGCAGCCGGACTAACTATGGCTACACCTTC.

The chain uses TRBV6-5 and TRBJ1-2, with a tentative D call TRBD1 (5 bases). Trimming stripped 5 bases from V and 6 bases from J, with 19 bases between. The CDR3 length is 15 residues. From germline, CDR1 is MNHEY and CDR2 SVGAGI. CDR3 DNA sequence: TGTGCCAGCAGTCCGTCGGGGGGAACGGCAGATGGCTACACCTTC. It codes for CASSPSGGTADGYTF.

This clonotype was counted between two and nine times. J is TRBJ1-2 and V is TRBV7-2; D ambiguous. CDR3 size: 14 residues. The germline gives CDR1 SGHTA, CDR2 FQGNSA. V lost 2 bases, J lost 0 bases, and 7 bases lay in between. CDR3 nucleotide sequence: TGTGCCAGCAGCTTAAGCCCAGCTAACTATGGCTACACCTTC. Protein product: CASSLSPANYGYTF.

At least ten counts were recorded for this clonotype. This sequence joins TRBV7-2 and TRBJ1-4; D is possibly TRBD1 (6 bases). From germline, CDR1 is SGHTA and CDR2 FQGNSA. Between the trimmed V and J ends, which lost 4 bases and 8 bases, there was a span of 14 bases. The CDR3 has 14 amino acids. The CDR3, as DNA: TGTGCCAGCAGCTCAGGGGATCTTGGCGAAAAACTGTTTTTT. Protein product: CASSSGDLGEKLFF.

This chain links TRBV7-3 with TRBJ1-1; D ambiguous. The CDR3 loop spans 13 amino acids. V shed 2 bases and J shed 1 base, with 5 bases lying between them. The germline CDR1 and CDR2 sequences are SGHTA and FQGTGA. The CDR3 region has the DNA TGTGCCAGCAGCTTATCCTGGAACACTGAAGCTTTCTTT. This codes for CASSLSWNTEAFF.

In this sample, this clonotype turned up a few times. The genes are TRBV4-1 and TRBJ1-1; no firm D call. The CDR3 runs to 14 residues. Trimming left V 0 bases short and J 3 bases short, with 8 bases between. In germline, CDR1 is MGHRA, CDR2 YSYEKL. The CDR3 DNA sequence: TGCGCCAGCAGCCAAGATCCGGACTACACTGAAGCTTTCTTT. It codes for CASSQDPDYTEAFF.

This chain links TRBV2 with TRBJ1-1; D is ambiguous. Germline lookup yields CDR1 SNHLY and CDR2 FYNNEI. The V end was cut by 3 bases, the J end by 8 bases, with 4 bases between. CDR3 length equals 10 residues. CDR3 bases: TGTGCCAGCAGTGAGGGGGAAGCTTTCTTT. Translated, it gives CASSEGEAFF. The full variable domain, rest sourced from reference TRBV2 and TRBJ1-1, is EPEVTQTPSHQVTQMGQEVILRCVPISNHLYFYWYRQILGQKVEFLVSFYNNEISEKSEIFDDQFSVERPDGSNFTLKIRSTKLEDSAMYFCASSEGEAFFGQGTRLTVV.

The CDR3 protein is CASSPQENTGELFF. The DNA for the CDR3 is TGTGCCAGCAGCCCTCAGGAGAACACCGGGGAGCTGTTTTTT. The chain combines TRBV5-4 with TRBJ2-2; no clear D. V shed 4 bases and J shed 1 base, with 8 bases lying between them. CDR3 length: 14 amino acids. Per germline, CDR1 SGHNT and CDR2 YYREEE (reference sequence).

This clonotype appeared many times. This chain joins TRBV7-9 and TRBJ2-1; D unresolved. In germline, CDR1 is SEHNR, CDR2 FQNEAQ (reference sequence). CDR3 length equals 13 residues. V was pared by 1 base and J by 5 bases, with 6 bases between. In DNA form, the CDR3 reads TGTGCCAGCAGCTTAGGCTATGACAATGAGCAGTTCTTC. Its translation: CASSLGYDNEQFF.

This clonotype came up a few times. The CDR3 sequence: CASSQEGFGELFF. CDR3 bases: TGTGCCAGCAGCCAAGAAGGCTTCGGGGAGCTGTTTTTT. The rearrangement uses TRBV14 and TRBJ2-2; D is ambiguous. V was trimmed by 0 bases and J by 7 bases, leaving 6 bases between them. Germline CDR1 SGHDN, CDR2 FVKESK. This CDR3 region has 13 residues.

The chain joins TRBV29-1 to TRBJ2-1; 7 positions match TRBD2. Germline CDR1 and CDR2: SQVTM and ANQGSEA. CDR3 length equals 13 residues. J was trimmed by 1 base and V by 5 bases; bases with no gene match: 2. The CDR3: CSVRGESYNEQFF. The CDR3 DNA is TGCAGCGTTCGGGGGGAGTCCTACAATGAGCAGTTCTTC.

This clonotype was seen ten or more times. The rearrangement links TRBV5-4 to TRBJ2-1, with TRBD2 matching over 10 bases. The V and J ends lost 3 bases and 5 bases, in that order; junction bases with no gene match: 2. There are 14 residues in the CDR3. CDR1 SGHNT and CDR2 YYREEE come from the germline V gene (reference sequence). CDR3 coding DNA: TGTGCCAGCAGCTCTAGCGGGGGTCACAATGAGCAGTTCTTC. Translation: CASSSSGGHNEQFF.

In its sample, this clonotype was seen once. The genes are TRBV11-1 and TRBJ2-1, with TRBD2 identical over 10 bases. Germline CDR1 SGHAT, CDR2 FQDESV (reference sequence). With V trimmed by 4 bases and J by 9 bases, 15 bases remained unmatched. CDR3 length equals 17 residues. The CDR3 sequence is CASSWTSWTSGQGEQFF. CDR3 coding DNA: TGTGCCAGCAGCTGGACTAGTTGGACTAGCGGTCAGGGTGAGCAGTTCTTC.

This clonotype was detected ten times or more. CDR3 DNA sequence: TGTGCCAGCAGTTACAGGTGGACGACTGAAGCTTTCTTT. Translating it yields CASSYRWTTEAFF. The genes are TRBV6-5 and TRBJ1-1, with D unresolved. The germline V gene has CDR1 MNHEY and CDR2 SVGAGI. CDR3 length: 13 residues. Trimming cost V 2 bases and J 5 bases, with 9 bases left between them.

In its sample, this clonotype was seen a few times. The chain has TRBV2 and TRBJ1-1; TRBD1 might be the D (6 bases). This CDR3 contains 14 residues. Trimming left V 5 bases short and J 1 base short, with 11 bases between. Looked up from germline, CDR1 is SNHLY and CDR2 is FYNNEI. CDR3 DNA sequence: TGTGCCAGCAGTCACAGGGTAGAGAACACTGAAGCTTTCTTT. This sequence encodes CASSHRVENTEAFF.

There are many counts of this clonotype. The chain joins TRBV20-1 to TRBJ2-1; 12 bases match TRBD2. The CDR3 consists of 14 residues. The junction had 7 bases not matched to a gene; V was cut back by 6 bases and J by 7 bases. Per the germline V gene, CDR1 is DFQATT and CDR2 is SNEGSKA (reference sequence). The CDR3 coding sequence is TGCAGTGCGAAGACTAGCGGGAGAGTTAATGAGCAGTTCTTC. This translates into CSAKTSGRVNEQFF.

The chain is built from TRBV15 and TRBJ2-6, with D perhaps being TRBD1 or TRBD2 (5 bases each). Trimming removed 3 bases from V and 2 bases from J, with 8 bases in between. The CDR3 is made up of 15 amino acids. CDR1 is LNHNV, CDR2 YYDKDF, per germline (reference sequence). CDR3 loop: CATSSEGTGANVLTF. For the CDR3, the DNA is TGTGCCACCAGCAGTGAGGGGACTGGGGCCAACGTCCTGACTTTC.

This clonotype came up once. This chain links TRBV6-5 with TRBJ1-1; D perhaps matches TRBD1 (5 bases). The CDR3 is made up of 16 amino acids. Germline CDR1 reads MNHEY; CDR2 reads SVGAGI. V shed 4 bases and J shed 5 bases, with 20 bases lying between them. The CDR3 here is CASSSHLGGSGTEAFF. Written as DNA, the CDR3 is TGTGCCAGCAGTTCCCACTTGGGGGGGAGTGGTACTGAAGCTTTCTTT.

This clonotype was picked up a small number of times. The gene calls are TRBV12-3 or TRBV12-4 and TRBJ2-7; 8 bases map to TRBD1. The CDR3 length is 14 residues. Trimming cost V 5 bases and J 2 bases; bases outside gene matches: 5. The CDR3 DNA sequence: TGTGCCAGCAGTCCGTACAGGGGGACCTACGAGCAGTACTTC. It codes for CASSPYRGTYEQYF.

The chain uses TRBV5-1 and TRBJ2-7, with 12 bases identical to TRBD2. The junction had 5 bases not matched to a gene; V was cut back by 4 bases and J by 3 bases. CDR3 length: 15 amino acids. Germline V gene data show CDR1 as SGHRS and CDR2 as YFSETQ. The CDR3 sequence: CASSETSGGFYEQYF. As DNA, the CDR3 is TGCGCCAGCAGCGAAACTAGCGGGGGGTTCTACGAGCAGTACTTC.

This clonotype has at least ten counts. The chain couples TRBV27 to TRBJ2-1, with D possibly being TRBD1 (6 bases). The V and J ends lost 5 bases and 4 bases respectively, with 15 bases between them. The CDR3 is 15 amino acids. Germline V gives CDR1 MNHEY, CDR2 SMNVEV (reference sequence). The CDR3 loop is CASSQRRTEYNEQFF. The CDR3, as DNA: TGTGCCAGCAGTCAAAGGAGGACAGAGTACAATGAGCAGTTCTTC.

This clonotype was detected many times. The V gene is TRBV3-1, the J gene TRBJ1-1; D is unresolved. Germline V gene sequence: CDR1 LGHDT, CDR2 YNNKEL (reference sequence). The CDR3 extends over 17 amino acids. Trimming pared 1 base from V and 1 base from J, leaving 16 bases between. The DNA of the CDR3 is TGTGCCAGCAGCCAAGTAGGGTCGAGTCTCCCGAACACTGAAGCTTTCTTT. The encoded protein is CASSQVGSSLPNTEAFF.

V is TRBV14 and J is TRBJ2-5; D is uncertain. The germline V and J ends were trimmed by 1 base and 2 bases, with 8 bases remaining between them. There are 14 residues in the CDR3. Germline V gene lookup returns CDR1 SGHDN and CDR2 FVKESK. The CDR3 sequence: CASSQVAGQETQYF. CDR3 nucleotides: TGTGCCAGCAGCCAAGTGGCAGGACAAGAGACCCAGTACTTC.

This clonotype was counted a few times. The rearrangement links TRBV7-8 to TRBJ2-1, with a possible D match to TRBD1 (6 bases). Looked up from germline, CDR1 is SGHVS and CDR2 is FQNEAQ. Trimming stripped 1 base from V and 5 bases from J, with 9 bases between. The CDR3 has 14 residues. CDR3 sequence: CASSLGQVNNEQFF. CDR3 nucleotide sequence: TGTGCCAGCAGCTTAGGACAGGTTAACAATGAGCAGTTCTTC.